The 5 T cell receptor beta chains in this list originate from one sample, sequenced in a study of shared clonotypes between healthy human individuals. Generated by immunoSEQ multiplex PCR, the TCRdb table keeps only in-frame clones and is missing some. Here the sample spans 1 million to 1.3 million clones, 75% to 85% being singletons. Sequenced material: memory CD4+ T cells from PBMCs. Subset specified: CD45RA-negative fraction. The receptors were gathered from a man aged 18 to 30 in good health. Some clones in this sample may be carry-over from other donors' samples.

The table lists this clone with a few counts. The V and J genes are TRBV18 and TRBJ1-1; tentatively, D is TRBD1 (5 bases). The V gene lost 3 bases and the J gene lost 5 bases, with 13 bases spanning the gap. CDR3 length: 14 amino acids. Per germline, CDR1 KGHSH and CDR2 LQKENI. CDR3 bases: TGTGCCAGCTCACCGAGTCAAGGGGTGACTGAAGCTTTCTTT. Translating gives CASSPSQGVTEAFF.

The J gene is TRBJ2-3, the V gene TRBV7-3; D is unresolved. CDR1 and CDR2 (germline): SGHTA, FQGTGA. V lost 1 base, J lost 1 base, and 9 bases lay in between. The CDR3 spans 15 residues. This chain's CDR3 is CASSLSGTRTDTQYF. CDR3 DNA sequence: TGTGCCAGCAGCTTAAGTGGCACCCGCACAGATACGCAGTATTTT. The full variable domain, its missing parts supplied by reference TRBV7-3 and TRBJ2-3, is GAGVSQTPSNKVTEKGKYVELRCDPISGHTALYWYRQSLGQGPEFLIYFQGTGAADDSGLPNDRFFAVRPEGSVSTLKIQRTERGDSAVYLCASSLSGTRTDTQYFGPGTRLTVL.

The rearrangement joins TRBV27 to TRBJ2-1; TRBD1 might be the D (7 bases). Germline-derived CDR1 and CDR2 are MNHEY and SMNVEV (reference sequence). Trimming took off 7 bases at V and 4 bases at J, with 17 bases between the two ends. This CDR3 comprises 15 residues. CDR3 loop: CASIYQPGGYNEQFF. CDR3 in DNA: TGTGCCAGCATCTACCAGCCAGGGGGGTACAATGAGCAGTTCTTC.

The rearrangement joins TRBV6-5 to TRBJ1-2; TRBD1 matches 8 bases. The CDR3 is 13 residues long. V lost 4 bases to trimming and J lost 7 bases; unmatched junction nucleotides: 5. Germline assignment: CDR1 MNHEY and CDR2 SVGAGI. As DNA, the CDR3 is TGTGCCAGCAGTTTACAGGGGGTTGGTGGCTACACCTTC. Residues: CASSLQGVGGYTF.

The chain carries TRBV19 and TRBJ1-2; D is undetermined. Between the trimmed V and J ends, which lost 2 bases and 3 bases, there was a span of 7 bases. Germline CDR1 and CDR2: LNHDA and SQIVND (reference sequence). This CDR3 is 13 amino acids long. The CDR3 sequence: CASSIRTDYGYTF. CDR3 in DNA: TGTGCCAGTAGTATACGGACGGACTATGGCTACACCTTC.